The 10 T cell receptor beta chains given below trace back to one sample, sequenced in a study of CD8+ T cells in alopecia areata. RNA extraction was followed by reverse transcription into cDNA, which acted as the sequencing template. Method: immunoSEQ multiplex PCR; TCRdb's copy keeps in-frame clones and lacks some. The table has approximately 100,000 clones, 50% to 60% seen once; the top ten hold about 17%. The treatment is: oral pan-JAK inhibitor, 5-10 mg twice daily. The sequencing used CD8+ T cells sorted from blood, collected at week 56, from a patient treated with tofacitinib. These receptors were taken from a human donor with alopecia areata.

Turning to this clone: One junction end disagrees with the germline gene, perhaps due to a read error. This CDR3 is also generated by other DNA sequences in the sample. The chain has TRBV11-2 and TRBJ1-5; 11 positions agree with TRBD1. The CDR3 spans 16 residues. The germline V gene has CDR1 SGHAT and CDR2 FQNNGV. The CDR3 sequence is CASSLGQGAYNQPQHF. CDR3 in DNA: TGTGCCAGTAGCTTAGGACAGGGGGCGTACAATCAGCCCCAGCATTTT.

The chain combines TRBV9 with TRBJ2-7, with D hard to call. Looked up from germline, CDR1 is SGDLS and CDR2 is YYNGEE. The ends were cut back, 0 bases at V and 1 base at J, with 14 bases in the middle. The length of the CDR3 is 16 residues. The CDR3 DNA reads as TGTGCCAGCAGCGTAGATGGAAGCGTTCCTTCCTACGAGCAGTACTTC. This encodes CASSVDGSVPSYEQYF.

DNA of the CDR3: TGTGCCAGCAGTTTAGTCTCATGGACAGGGGTTCGGGAAAAACTGTTTTTT. It yields the protein CASSLVSWTGVREKLFF. The gene calls are TRBV27 and TRBJ1-4, with TRBD1 matching 9 bases. Germline assignment: CDR1 MNHEY and CDR2 SMNVEV (reference sequence). The V segment lost 2 bases and the J segment 8 bases; nucleotides outside the gene matches: 12. There are 17 residues in the CDR3.

The chain employs TRBV1 and TRBJ2-3; the table's TRBD2 call for D was not verified on the DNA. TRBV1 is flagged as a pseudogene. There are 20 residues in the CDR3. The CDR3 nucleotides read TGCACCAGCAGCCAAGATCAAGGGACTAGCGGGGGGGCCTTCTCAGATACGCAGTATTTT. This sequence encodes CTSSQDQGTSGGAFSDTQYF.

The chain has TRBV9 and TRBJ2-7, with D tentatively TRBD1 (6 bases). The CDR3 is made up of 14 amino acids. Trimming stripped 4 bases from V and 0 bases from J, with 11 bases between. Germline assignment: CDR1 SGDLS and CDR2 YYNGEE. The CDR3 loop reads CASSSQGSSYEQYF. As DNA, the CDR3 is TGTGCCAGCAGCTCACAGGGAAGCTCCTACGAGCAGTACTTC.

The chain uses TRBV30 and TRBJ1-5; 11 bases are a match to TRBD1. Trimming took 1 base from V and 6 from J; bases not matched to a gene: 5. The CDR3 covers 15 residues. CDR1 GTSNPN and CDR2 SVGIG come from the germline V gene (reference sequence). The CDR3 sequence is CAWSGGQGGSQPQHF. CDR3 bases: TGTGCCTGGAGTGGGGGACAGGGGGGTAGTCAGCCCCAGCATTTT.

V is TRBV15 and J is TRBJ2-1; a weak D match, TRBD2 (6 bases). Germline CDR1 and CDR2: LNHNV and YYDKDF (reference sequence). This CDR3 spans 13 amino acids. V gave up 5 bases and J gave up 6 bases, with 11 bases separating them. CDR3 DNA: TGTGCCACCAGCCGGGGGACTGGCAATGAGCAGTTCTTC. This encodes CATSRGTGNEQFF.

The V gene is TRBV7-4, the J gene TRBJ2-3; D not certain. The germline V and J ends were trimmed by 1 base and 3 bases, with 8 bases remaining between them. CDR1 and CDR2 from the germline V gene are SGHVT and SQSDAQ. This CDR3 has 14 amino acids. The CDR3 bases are TGTGCCAGCAGCTTAGACGGCTGGACAGATACGCAGTATTTT. Protein sequence: CASSLDGWTDTQYF.

In this sample, this clone turned up once. The chain combines TRBV2 with TRBJ1-1; D is unclear. CDR1 SNHLY and CDR2 FYNNEI come from the germline V gene. Trimming took 3 bases from V and 7 from J, leaving 9 bases between them. CDR3 length: 12 amino acids. The chain's CDR3 is CASSDLEGEAFF. The CDR3 DNA reads as TGTGCCAGCAGTGATCTGGAGGGTGAAGCTTTCTTT.

The V and J genes are TRBV2 and TRBJ2-2, with a possible D match to TRBD1 (6 bases). V lost 1 base, J lost 4 bases, and 10 bases lay in between. The CDR3 spans 15 residues. From germline, CDR1 is SNHLY and CDR2 FYNNEI. DNA of the CDR3: TGTGCCAGCAGTGAAGTGGCGGACAGCACCGGGGAGCTGTTTTTT. Its translation is CASSEVADSTGELFF.